These 5 T cell receptor beta chains share one sample of origin, sequenced in a study of T cells after yellow fever vaccination. MiXCR, run by TCRdb on the 5' RACE reads, gives a single entry per CDR3 protein. This table has 500,000 to 650,000 distinct CDR3 sequences, about a sixth appearing once. The specimen was PBMCs, collected around 5 days after the first yellow fever vaccination. Receptors were obtained from a man younger than 30 who received the YFV17D yellow fever vaccine.

The chain joins TRBV29-1 to TRBJ1-1; TRBD1 agrees at 7 bases. Looked up from germline, CDR1 is SQVTM and CDR2 is ANQGSEA. Losses at the gene ends were 4 bases for V and 5 bases for J; bases not matched to a gene: 10. The CDR3 is 14 amino acids. For the CDR3, the DNA is TGCAGCGTTGGACCCTTAACAGGGGCAACTGAAGCTTTCTTT. It translates to CSVGPLTGATEAFF. The whole variable domain, remainder taken from reference TRBV29-1 and TRBJ1-1, is SAVISQKPSRDICQRGTSLTIQCQVDSQVTMMFWYRQQPGQSLTLIATANQGSEATYESGFVIDKFPISRPNLTFSTLTVSNMSPEDSSIYLCSVGPLTGATEAFFGQGTRLTVV.

In its sample, this clonotype was seen many times. This chain joins TRBV4-3 and TRBJ2-3, with 12 bases that match TRBD2. Germline assignment: CDR1 LGHNA and CDR2 YSLEER. The CDR3 is 15 amino acids. V gave up 3 bases and J gave up 6 bases; unmatched junction bases: 4. The CDR3 region is CASSQLAGGPDTQYF. Here the CDR3 DNA reads TGCGCCAGCAGCCAGCTAGCGGGGGGGCCTGATACGCAGTATTTT.

The rearrangement uses TRBV3-1 and TRBJ2-1; the D gene is possibly TRBD1 (6 bases). CDR1 is LGHDT and CDR2 is YNNKEL in the germline V gene (reference sequence). The ends were cut back, 6 bases at V and 3 bases at J, with 12 bases in the middle. There are 14 residues in the CDR3. The chain's CDR3 is CASRKGQSYNEQFF. The CDR3 region has the DNA TGTGCCAGCAGAAAAGGACAGAGCTACAATGAGCAGTTCTTC.

The genes are TRBV6-2 or TRBV6-3 and TRBJ2-7; D is possibly TRBD1 (5 bases). Germline CDR1 is MNHEY and CDR2 is SVGEGT. This CDR3 is built from 15 residues. The V and J ends lost 0 bases and 4 bases respectively, with 13 bases between them. CDR3 protein: CASSYSTPGLYEQYF. The CDR3 nucleotides are TGTGCCAGCAGTTACTCTACCCCAGGGTTATACGAGCAGTACTTC.

This clonotype appeared a few times. The chain has TRBV4-3 and TRBJ2-7; a weak D match, TRBD1 (6 bases). CDR1 and CDR2 (germline): LGHNA, YSLEER. V was trimmed by 4 bases and J by 3 bases, leaving 16 bases between them. The CDR3 spans 15 residues. CDR3 loop: CASSLTTGSNYEQYF. For the CDR3, the DNA is TGCGCCAGCAGCCTCACCACAGGGAGCAACTACGAGCAGTACTTC.